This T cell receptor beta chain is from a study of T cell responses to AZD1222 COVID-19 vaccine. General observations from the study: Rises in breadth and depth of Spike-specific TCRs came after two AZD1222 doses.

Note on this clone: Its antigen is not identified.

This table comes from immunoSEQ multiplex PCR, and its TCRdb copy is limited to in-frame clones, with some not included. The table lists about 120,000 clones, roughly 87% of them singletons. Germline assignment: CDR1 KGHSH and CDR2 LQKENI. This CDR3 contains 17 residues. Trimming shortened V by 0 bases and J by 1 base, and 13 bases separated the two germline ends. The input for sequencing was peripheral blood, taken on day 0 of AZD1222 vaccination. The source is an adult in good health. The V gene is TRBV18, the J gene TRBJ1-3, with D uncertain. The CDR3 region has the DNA TGTGCCAGCTCACCACCGGGCGGTTCGGGGTCTGGAAACACCATATATTTT. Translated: CASSPPGGSGSGNTIYF.